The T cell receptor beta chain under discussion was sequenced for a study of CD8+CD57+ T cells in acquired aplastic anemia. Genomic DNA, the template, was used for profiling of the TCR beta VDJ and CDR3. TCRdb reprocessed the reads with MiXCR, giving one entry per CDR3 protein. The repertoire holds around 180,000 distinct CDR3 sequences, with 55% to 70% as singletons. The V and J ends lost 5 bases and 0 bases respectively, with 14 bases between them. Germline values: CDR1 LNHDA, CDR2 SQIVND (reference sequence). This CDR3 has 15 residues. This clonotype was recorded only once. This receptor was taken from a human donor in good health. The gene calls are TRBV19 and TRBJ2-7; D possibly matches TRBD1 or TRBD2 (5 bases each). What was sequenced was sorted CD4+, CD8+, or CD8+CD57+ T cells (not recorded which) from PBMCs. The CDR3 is CASSPLGGYSYEQYF. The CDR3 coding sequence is TGTGCCAGTAGTCCCCTTGGGGGATACTCCTACGAGCAGTACTTC.